What follows are 32 T cell receptor beta chains derived from one specimen sequenced in a study of cytotoxic CD8 clonotypes in ibrutinib-treated CLL. This table comes from immunoSEQ multiplex PCR, and its TCRdb copy is limited to in-frame clones, with some not included. Here the sample spans a few hundred thousand clones, over 60% being singletons. The specimen was PBMCs, collected after 36 months of ibrutinib treatment. Source of these receptors: a human donor with chronic lymphocytic leukemia.

The chain links TRBV18 to TRBJ2-7; 8 bases line up with TRBD2. Germline assignment: CDR1 KGHSH and CDR2 LQKENI. The CDR3 contains 15 residues. J lost 2 bases, V lost 3 bases, and 6 bases had no gene match. In nucleotides, the CDR3 is TGTGCCAGCTCACCGACTAGCGCAGGGGCCTACGAGCAGTACTTC. It specifies CASSPTSAGAYEQYF.

The V gene is TRBV29-1, the J gene TRBJ2-7; TRBD1 or TRBD2 may be the D gene (5 bases each). Germline V gives CDR1 SQVTM, CDR2 ANQGSEA. Trimming took off 5 bases at V and 0 bases at J, with 11 bases between the two ends. This CDR3 has 13 amino acids. The CDR3 loop is CSVRGRSSYEQYF. CDR3 DNA sequence: TGCAGCGTTCGGGGCCGAAGCTCCTACGAGCAGTACTTC.

The chain has TRBV9 and TRBJ1-2; D is possibly TRBD1 (5 bases). The CDR3 has 12 amino acids. Trimming took off 4 bases at V and 5 bases at J, with 9 bases between the two ends. CDR1 and CDR2 (germline): SGDLS, YYNGEE. The CDR3 spells CASSTRAYGYTF. The DNA of the CDR3 is TGTGCCAGCAGCACCAGGGCATATGGCTACACCTTC.

The chain has TRBV7-9 and TRBJ2-7, with D possibly TRBD1 on 6 matching bases. The germline V gene encodes CDR1 SEHNR and CDR2 FQNEAQ (reference sequence). Trimming shortened V by 5 bases and J by 2 bases, and 13 bases separated the two germline ends. There are 14 residues in the CDR3. In DNA, the CDR3 is TGTGCCAGCAGCAACAGGGATTCGGCCTACGAGCAGTACTTC. Its translation is CASSNRDSAYEQYF.

The rearrangement links TRBV5-1 to TRBJ2-3; 11 positions match TRBD2. The trim removed 0 bases at V and 1 base at J, leaving 1 base unmatched. Per germline, CDR1 SGHRS and CDR2 YFSETQ. CDR3 length equals 16 residues. The CDR3 reads CASSLVLAGGTDTQYF. The CDR3 DNA follows: TGCGCCAGCAGCTTGGTACTAGCGGGGGGCACAGATACGCAGTATTTT.

The V and J genes are TRBV13 and TRBJ2-3; D is unclear. CDR3 length: 14 residues. V dropped 1 base and J dropped 2 bases, with 7 bases sitting between them. From germline, CDR1 is PRHDT and CDR2 FYEKMQ (reference sequence). The CDR3 coding sequence is TGTGCCAGCAGCTTAGCGAGCCTCACAGATACGCAGTATTTT. Translated: CASSLASLTDTQYF. Full variable domain (remainder filled in from reference TRBV13 and TRBJ2-3): AAGVIQSPRHLIKEKRETATLKCYPIPRHDTVYWYQQGPGQDPQFLISFYEKMQSDKGSIPDRFSAQQFSDYHSELNMSSLELGDSALYFCASSLASLTDTQYFGPGTRLTVL.

V and J are TRBV6-5 and TRBJ1-2; D may be TRBD1 (5 bases). CDR1 MNHEY and CDR2 SVGAGI come from the germline V gene. This CDR3 has 15 residues. Trimming removed 2 bases at V and 4 bases at J, with 14 bases between. The CDR3 loop is CASSYSGHGLYGYTF. The CDR3 DNA reads as TGTGCCAGCAGTTACAGCGGACACGGCCTCTATGGCTACACCTTC.

This clone has more than one count but fewer than ten. Here the CDR3 reads CASSAAVPQGDYGYTF. CDR3 nucleotides: TGTGCCAGCAGCGCCGCGGTGCCACAGGGTGACTATGGCTACACCTTC. This chain links TRBV9 with TRBJ1-2, with D possibly matching TRBD1 (6 bases). V lost 3 bases and J 3 bases, leaving 18 bases between the germline ends. The CDR3 is made up of 16 amino acids. Germline CDR1 and CDR2: SGDLS and YYNGEE.

The J gene is TRBJ2-2, the V gene TRBV7-8; D call uncertain. CDR1 is SGHVS and CDR2 is FQNEAQ in the germline V gene. Trimming cost V 1 base and J 6 bases, with 9 bases left between them. CDR3 length: 14 amino acids. The CDR3 reads CASSLVAGAGELFF. CDR3 sequence (DNA): TGTGCCAGCAGCTTAGTGGCTGGCGCCGGGGAGCTGTTTTTT. The full variable domain, its missing parts supplied by reference TRBV7-8 and TRBJ2-2, is GAGVSQSPRYKVAKRGQDVALRCDPISGHVSLFWYQQALGQGPEFLTYFQNEAQLDKSGLPSDRFFAERPEGSVSTLKIQRTQQEDSAVYLCASSLVAGAGELFFGEGSRLTVL.

The V gene is TRBV2, the J gene TRBJ1-5, with D unclear. V shed 1 base and J shed 5 bases, with 9 bases lying between them. The germline CDR1 and CDR2 sequences are SNHLY and FYNNEI. This CDR3 contains 14 residues. CDR3 protein: CASSEGRRHQPQHF. CDR3 DNA: TGTGCCAGCAGTGAAGGTCGCAGGCATCAGCCCCAGCATTTT.

The chain has TRBV7-2 and TRBJ2-3; possibly TRBD2 for D (6 bases). CDR3 size: 15 residues. V shed 4 bases and J shed 2 bases, with 13 bases lying between them. Germline V lookup: CDR1 SGHTA, CDR2 FQGNSA. The CDR3 coding sequence is TGTGCCAGCAGCTCTCGTCGGAGGGTCACAGATACGCAGTATTTT. Protein product: CASSSRRRVTDTQYF.

V gene TRBV4-3 combines with J gene TRBJ2-7; D gene uncertain. V was clipped by 0 bases and J by 7 bases, with 16 bases between them. The CDR3 covers 15 residues. Germline V gives CDR1 LGHNA, CDR2 YSLEER. CDR3: CASSQEAGRSLEQYF. Here the CDR3 DNA reads TGCGCCAGCAGCCAAGAAGCCGGACGGAGTCTTGAGCAGTACTTC.

This chain links TRBV7-6 with TRBJ1-2; D uncertain. V was pared by 3 bases and J by 2 bases, with 7 bases between. This CDR3 spans 13 amino acids. Germline CDR1 SGHVS, CDR2 FNYEAQ. CDR3 DNA sequence: TGTGCCAGCAGCTTGGGGAGGAACTATGGCTACACCTTC. Residues: CASSLGRNYGYTF.

The chain links TRBV11-3 to TRBJ2-1; the D gene could be TRBD1 or TRBD2 (6 bases each). V lost 5 bases to trimming and J lost 3 bases, with 17 bases between them. CDR3 length: 16 residues. Germline V gene data show CDR1 as SGHNT and CDR2 as YENEEA. CDR3 amino acids: CASSPDVGGDYNEQFF. The CDR3 nucleotides are TGTGCCAGCAGCCCCGATGTGGGGGGCGACTACAATGAGCAGTTCTTC.

The V gene is TRBV19, the J gene TRBJ1-5; D might be TRBD1 (5 bases). V lost 6 bases and J lost 1, with 16 bases in between. Germline V gene data show CDR1 as LNHDA and CDR2 as SQIVND (reference sequence). CDR3 size: 16 residues. The CDR3 nucleotides read TGTGCCAGTAGGGCGATCGGGCAGGGAAGCAATCAGCCCCAGCATTTT. It yields the protein CASRAIGQGSNQPQHF.

This clone occurred a few times. The chain employs TRBV18 and TRBJ1-5; TRBD1 agrees at 9 bases. V shed 6 bases and J 6 bases; nucleotides not matched to a gene: 9. The CDR3 has 15 residues. The germline V gene encodes CDR1 KGHSH and CDR2 LQKENI. CDR3 bases: TGTGCCAGCTCCCCGGGGACAGGGCGGGTTCAGCCCCAGCATTTT. This gives the protein CASSPGTGRVQPQHF.

The V call is TRBV9, the J call TRBJ2-3; D is ambiguous. The V end lost 0 bases, the J end lost 2 bases, and 10 bases lay between the germline ends. This CDR3 has 15 amino acids. CDR1 and CDR2 (germline): SGDLS, YYNGEE. Here the CDR3 DNA reads TGTGCCAGCAGCGTAGATCTAGATTACACAGATACGCAGTATTTT. Translating gives CASSVDLDYTDTQYF.

J is TRBJ2-7 and V is TRBV7-6; D is possibly TRBD2 (5 bases). The CDR3 spans 14 residues. The V gene lost 0 bases and the J gene lost 3 bases, with 9 bases spanning the gap. CDR1 SGHVS and CDR2 FNYEAQ come from the germline V gene. CDR3 nucleotide sequence: TGTGCCAGCAGCTTAGCGCTAGCAAGCTACGAGCAGTACTTC. This gives the protein CASSLALASYEQYF. The whole variable domain, filled in from reference TRBV7-6 and TRBJ2-7, reads GAGVSQSPRYKVTKRGQDVALRCDPISGHVSLYWYRQALGQGPEFLTYFNYEAQQDKSGLPNDRFSAERPEGSISTLTIQRTEQRDSAMYRCASSLALASYEQYFGPGTRLTVT.

The chain links TRBV10-3 to TRBJ1-1, with D hard to call. The length of the CDR3 is 14 residues. Germline-derived CDR1 and CDR2 are ENHRY and SYGVKD. Trimming shortened V by 2 bases and J by 5 bases, and 12 bases separated the two germline ends. The CDR3 here is CAISEPGTSTEAFF. CDR3 DNA sequence: TGTGCCATCAGTGAGCCCGGTACATCGACTGAAGCTTTCTTT.

The chain links TRBV29-1 to TRBJ2-3; TRBD1 matches at 8 bases. The CDR3 length is 14 residues. The germline V gene encodes CDR1 SQVTM and CDR2 ANQGSEA. After removal of 6 bases from V and 0 bases from J, the junction contained 5 bases not matched to a gene. CDR3 DNA: TGCAGCGTGACTGGACAGGGAAGCACAGATACGCAGTATTTT. This translates into CSVTGQGSTDTQYF.

This clone was seen more than once but under ten times. The junction shows a germline mismatch at one end, possibly a read error. The chain employs TRBV6-1 and TRBJ1-5, with D uncertain. The CDR3 length is 14 residues. The V gene's germline CDR1 is MNHNS and CDR2 SASEGT. The CDR3 spells CASSQGWSNQPQHF. DNA of the CDR3: TGTGCCAGCAGCCAAGGATGGAGCAATCAGCCCCAACATTTT.

This clone has just a few counts. The rearrangement links TRBV21-1 to TRBJ1-6. TRBV21-1 is flagged as a pseudogene. The CDR3 has 14 amino acids. Written as DNA, the CDR3 is TGTGCCAGCAGCAAAGGGGTCTCGGGGTCACCCCTCCACTTT. Residues: CASSKGVSGSPLHF.

This chain joins TRBV19 and TRBJ2-7; 8 bases match TRBD1. Germline V gives CDR1 LNHDA, CDR2 SQIVND (reference sequence). The CDR3 has 14 amino acids. V lost 2 bases to trimming and J lost 3 bases; unmatched junction nucleotides: 3. For the CDR3, the DNA is TGTGCCAGTAGTATACAGGGGGCGGACTACGAGCAGTACTTC. This codes for CASSIQGADYEQYF.

This clone was seen more than once but under ten times. J is TRBJ1-4 and V is TRBV21-1; the DNA was not compared with TRBD1, the D call given in the table. TRBV21-1 is recorded as a pseudogene. This CDR3 is 17 amino acids long. The CDR3, as DNA: TGTGCCAGCAGCAAGTTCTACAGGGGGCGGACTAATGAAAAACTGTTTTTT. Encoded protein: CASSKFYRGRTNEKLFF.

The J gene is TRBJ1-1, the V gene TRBV19, with a tentative D call TRBD1 (6 bases). Per the germline V gene, CDR1 is LNHDA and CDR2 is SQIVND (reference sequence). The CDR3 is 14 residues long. The V end lost 9 bases, the J end lost 0 bases, and 14 bases lay between the germline ends. CDR3 protein: CASKRQGMNTEAFF. CDR3 nucleotide sequence: TGTGCCAGCAAACGCCAGGGGATGAACACTGAAGCTTTCTTT.

This clone has just one count. This chain connects TRBV5-7 to TRBJ2-7, with 7 bases that match TRBD1. TRBV5-7 is labeled an ORF, and its function is uncertain. Germline trimming cut 1 base from V and 1 base from J; bases unmatched to any gene: 5. The CDR3 loop spans 15 amino acids. In nucleotides, the CDR3 is TGTGCCAGCAGCTTGCTCCCGACAGGGTCCTACGAGCAGTACTTC. This sequence encodes CASSLLPTGSYEQYF.

The chain couples TRBV5-1 to TRBJ1-1; D remains ambiguous. The CDR3 contains 11 residues. Per germline, CDR1 SGHRS and CDR2 YFSETQ. The V and J ends lost 5 bases and 7 bases respectively, with 9 bases between them. The CDR3 sequence: CASRNSFEAFF. CDR3 coding DNA: TGCGCCAGCAGGAACAGCTTTGAAGCTTTCTTT.

The chain couples TRBV27 to TRBJ2-1; weak D call: TRBD1 (5 bases). Germline values: CDR1 MNHEY, CDR2 SMNVEV (reference sequence). The CDR3 runs 14 residues. Trimming shortened V by 2 bases and J by 6 bases, and 11 bases separated the two germline ends. CDR3: CASSLQGGFNEQFF. In DNA, the CDR3 is TGTGCCAGCAGTTTACAGGGTGGTTTCAATGAGCAGTTCTTC.

This clone was observed a few times. This chain joins TRBV13 and TRBJ2-2; 7 nucleotides agree with TRBD1. V gave up 5 bases and J gave up 7 bases; unmatched junction bases: 10. Per germline, CDR1 PRHDT and CDR2 FYEKMQ (reference sequence). This CDR3 is 15 amino acids long. CDR3 in DNA: TGTGCCAGCAGCACCGACAGGGTTCCTGGCGGGGAGCTGTTTTTT. This encodes CASSTDRVPGGELFF.

The chain links TRBV5-1 to TRBJ2-1, with D unclear. CDR1 is SGHRS and CDR2 is YFSETQ in the germline V gene. V dropped 0 bases and J dropped 10 bases, with 8 bases sitting between them. The CDR3 runs 12 residues. CDR3 DNA sequence: TGCGCCAGCAGCTTGGAACTGGAGGAGCAGTTCTTC. This sequence encodes CASSLELEEQFF.

This clone showed up just once. This chain links TRBV5-1 with TRBJ2-3; D is unresolved. The ends were cut back, 1 base at V and 2 bases at J, with 14 bases in the middle. This CDR3 is 16 amino acids long. Germline V gene data show CDR1 as SGHRS and CDR2 as YFSETQ. CDR3 bases: TGCGCCAGCAGCTTGAGCGACCGCCGCGTCACAGATACGCAGTATTTT. This encodes CASSLSDRRVTDTQYF.

The rearrangement joins TRBV5-6 to TRBJ1-2; 9 bases line up with TRBD1. CDR3 size: 16 residues. Germline V gene lookup returns CDR1 SGHDT and CDR2 YYEEEE. The V and J ends lost 4 bases and 7 bases, in that order; junction bases with no gene match: 14. CDR3 DNA: TGTGCCAGCAGCCCCCAAGGTAGGACAGGGGTCCGTGGCTACACCTTC. It is translated as CASSPQGRTGVRGYTF.